This is a list of T cell receptor beta chains from one sample in a study of Ad26.COV2.S vaccination and SARS-CoV-2 variants. Profiled with immunoSEQ multiplex PCR; TCRdb holds only in-frame clones, not every one. The sample has around 320,000 clones; 87% are singletons. This specimen was peripheral blood, taken in a trial of Ad26.COV2.S vaccine versus placebo. These receptors all stem from a person between 18 and 59 years old who received the Ad26.COV2.S COVID-19 vaccine or a placebo. Each CDR3 is given with its conserved first and last residue.

cdr3_length	v_call	j_call	cdr3_aa
14	TRBV7-3	TRBJ1-1	CASSLTGGPTEAFF
16	TRBV5-1	TRBJ1-1	CASSLARGASTGEAFF
14	TRBV27	TRBJ2-2	CASRPGLGAGELFF
16	TRBV7-9	TRBJ2-2	CASSPLAGANTGELFF
12	TRBV19	TRBJ1-4	CASSIVNEKLFF
14	TRBV20-1	TRBJ2-7	CSASPTHSSYEQYF
15	TRBV6-5	TRBJ2-7	CASRSAGVRSYEQYF
14	TRBV5-1	TRBJ1-1	CASSQTGARTEAFF
13	TRBV12-3/TRBV12-4	TRBJ2-3	CASSLPDSDTQYF
12	TRBV6-6	TRBJ2-7	CAAQGTDGEQYF
16	TRBV11-2	TRBJ1-3	CASSLVGLHSGNTIYF
16	TRBV7-6	TRBJ1-1	CASSLAAGGQGTEAFF
15	TRBV11-2	TRBJ2-5	CASSLGTGGVETQYF
15	TRBV5-1	TRBJ1-3	CASSLDPEPGNTIYF
16	TRBV4-3	TRBJ1-5	CASSQDAPGGNQPQHF
15	TRBV6-6	TRBJ2-3	CASSTYRVGADTQYF
14	TRBV5-6	TRBJ1-5	CASSPRGASQPQHF
15	TRBV30	TRBJ2-1	CAWSPGQGSSNEQFF
15	TRBV18	TRBJ1-5	CASSPSGTGSQPQHF
13	TRBV12-5	TRBJ2-2	CASGLAGQTELFF
11	TRBV6-5	TRBJ1-2	CASTSRGGYTF
12	TRBV30	TRBJ1-2	CAWSVGGYGYTF
11	TRBV29-1	TRBJ1-1	CSVELVREAFF
13	TRBV5-8	TRBJ2-2	CASNLEGTGELFF
15	TRBV7-7	TRBJ2-7	CASSIGDSYSYEQYF
14	TRBV6-5	TRBJ1-6	CASSYGGSNSPLHF
14	TRBV11-1	TRBJ1-1	CASSLGIFYTEAFF
14	TRBV3-1/TRBV3-2	TRBJ1-1	CASSRISGGTEAFF
15	TRBV13	TRBJ1-4	CASSWGTGANEKLFF
13	TRBV7-9	TRBJ1-1	CASSLGQNTEAFF
16	TRBV19	TRBJ1-2	CASRTLYGGLNYGYTF
11	TRBV27	TRBJ1-1	CASKWGTEAFF
13	TRBV15	TRBJ1-6	CATSRAQDSPLHF
16	TRBV5-1	TRBJ2-1	CASSLSSGYSYNEQFF
16	TRBV7-2	TRBJ1-1	CASSLEAGIMNTEAFF
14	TRBV11-2	TRBJ1-2	CASSLGWAGDGYTF
14	TRBV24-1	TRBJ1-6	CAAGGLGDYSPLHF
14	TRBV5-4	TRBJ1-2	CASSLIGQGYGYTF
15	TRBV11-1	TRBJ2-3	CASSSPLGGPDTQYF
13	TRBV11-1	TRBJ1-1	CASRAGVATEAFF
14	TRBV6-5	TRBJ2-5	CASSWTGRQETQYF
16	TRBV7-2	TRBJ2-5	CASSLFSLDPQETQYF
14	TRBV7-2	TRBJ2-7	CASSLGGQGYEQYF
12	TRBV30	TRBJ1-3	CAWNRAGNTIYF
15	TRBV7-9	TRBJ2-5	CASSLWLAGEETQYF
14	TRBV11-2	TRBJ2-7	CASSLDASPYEQYF
15	TRBV29-1	TRBJ1-2	CSAVPPQGATRGYTF
16	TRBV3-1/TRBV3-2	TRBJ1-6	CASSQGPDSVNSPLHF
11	TRBV2	TRBJ2-5	CASRDQETQYF
14	TRBV14	TRBJ2-3	CASSQVATTDTQYF
14	TRBV6-2/TRBV6-3	TRBJ2-7	CASSYSGILGEQYF
12	TRBV6-5	TRBJ1-2	CASLKAEGGYTF
14	TRBV7-2	TRBJ1-2	CASSLDGTGAGYTF
12	TRBV4-2	TRBJ2-3	CASSQGADTQYF
14	TRBV6-1	TRBJ2-7	CASSDRDRPYEQYF
15	TRBV27	TRBJ1-1	CASSSRTGMNTEAFF